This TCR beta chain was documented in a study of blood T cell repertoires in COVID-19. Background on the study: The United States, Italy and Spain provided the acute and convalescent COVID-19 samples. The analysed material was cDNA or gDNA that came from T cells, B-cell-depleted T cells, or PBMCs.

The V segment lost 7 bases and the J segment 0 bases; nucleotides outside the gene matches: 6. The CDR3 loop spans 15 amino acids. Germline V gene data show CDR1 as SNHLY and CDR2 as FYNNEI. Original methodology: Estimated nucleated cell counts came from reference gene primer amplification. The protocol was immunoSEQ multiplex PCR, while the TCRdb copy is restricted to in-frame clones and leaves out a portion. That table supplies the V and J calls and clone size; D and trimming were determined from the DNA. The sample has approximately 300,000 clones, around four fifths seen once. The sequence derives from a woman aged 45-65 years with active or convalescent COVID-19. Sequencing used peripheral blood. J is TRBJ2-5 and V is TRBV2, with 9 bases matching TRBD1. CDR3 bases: TGTGCCAGCAACAGGGACAGGGCGTACCAAGAGACCCAGTACTTC. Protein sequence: CASNRDRAYQETQYF.